These 28 T cell receptor beta chains share one sample of origin, sequenced in a study of shared clonotypes between healthy human individuals. Measured with immunoSEQ multiplex PCR; TCRdb has only the in-frame clones, and not every one. This repertoire shows 2 million to 2.5 million clones, under 95% found once; its top ten account for 0.36%. The sample was naive CD4+ T cells from PBMCs. The subset here: CD45RA+ positively selected. The receptors stem from a man aged 18 to 29 in good health. Some clones in this sample may be carry-over from other donors' samples.

J is TRBJ2-5 and V is TRBV5-4, with a tentative D call TRBD1 (6 bases). This CDR3 spans 17 amino acids. The V end was cut by 3 bases, the J end by 2 bases, with 20 bases between. Germline CDR1 SGHNT, CDR2 YYREEE (reference sequence). CDR3 residues: CASSSHPGQRSQETQYF. CDR3 coding DNA: TGTGCCAGCAGCTCCCATCCAGGACAGCGATCACAAGAGACCCAGTACTTC.

The V and J genes are TRBV28 and TRBJ2-1, with 11 bases that match TRBD2. The CDR3 is made up of 15 amino acids. The V gene end was trimmed by 5 bases and the J gene end by 6 bases; junction bases not matched to a gene: 6. CDR1 is MDHEN and CDR2 is SYDVKM in the germline V gene. CDR3 DNA: TGTGCCAGCAGTATAGCGGGAGGGCCCTTCAATGAGCAGTTCTTC. This gives the protein CASSIAGGPFNEQFF.

This chain links TRBV15 with TRBJ1-1; the D is unclear. The CDR3 is made up of 16 amino acids. Germline loops: CDR1 LNHNV, CDR2 YYDKDF (reference sequence). The V end was cut by 0 bases, the J end by 6 bases, with 17 bases between. CDR3 nucleotide sequence: TGTGCCACCAGCAGAGATCTATGGGAAAAGAAGTCTGAAGCTTTCTTT. This gives the protein CATSRDLWEKKSEAFF.

The rearrangement joins TRBV14 to TRBJ1-6; D call uncertain. Looked up from germline, CDR1 is SGHDN and CDR2 is FVKESK. CDR3 length: 13 amino acids. Trimming pared 4 bases from V and 9 bases from J, leaving 10 bases between. This chain's CDR3 is CASSPQVASPLHF. In DNA, the CDR3 is TGTGCCAGCAGCCCCCAGGTGGCTTCACCCCTCCACTTT.

V and J are TRBV5-4 and TRBJ1-3, with D hard to call. The CDR3 spans 13 residues. V was trimmed by 5 bases and J by 5 bases, leaving 11 bases between them. Germline CDR1 SGHNT, CDR2 YYREEE (reference sequence). The CDR3 DNA is TGTGCCAGCAGTCCCGGGAGAAGAAACACCATATATTTT. This encodes CASSPGRRNTIYF.

The sample holds a few counts of this clone. The chain employs TRBV15 and TRBJ1-1, with D possibly TRBD1 on 5 matching bases. The V gene's germline CDR1 is LNHNV and CDR2 YYDKDF (reference sequence). V lost 3 bases and J 8 bases, leaving 13 bases between the germline ends. The CDR3 is 13 amino acids. CDR3: CATSRIRDEEAFF. The CDR3 bases are TGTGCCACCAGCAGGATCCGGGACGAAGAAGCTTTCTTT.

A remark on this clone: This specimen includes other DNA sequences encoding the same CDR3. The J gene is TRBJ2-1, the V gene TRBV9, with TRBD1 identical over 7 bases. Looked up from germline, CDR1 is SGDLS and CDR2 is YYNGEE. This CDR3 contains 15 residues. J was trimmed by 4 bases and V by 0 bases; bases with no gene match: 4. CDR3 sequence (DNA): TGTGCCAGCAGCGTAGCGGGGACAGAATACAATGAGCAGTTCTTC. It codes for CASSVAGTEYNEQFF.

The genes are TRBV5-4 and TRBJ1-3, with 7 nucleotides matching TRBD1. CDR3 length: 15 amino acids. Germline V gives CDR1 SGHNT, CDR2 YYREEE (reference sequence). J was trimmed by 0 bases and V by 4 bases; bases with no gene match: 4. CDR3 residues: CASSGDSSSGNTIYF. Here the CDR3 DNA reads TGTGCCAGCAGCGGGGACAGCAGCTCTGGAAACACCATATATTTT. The full variable domain, completed using reference TRBV5-4 and TRBJ1-3, is ETGVTQSPTHLIKTRGQQVTLRCSSQSGHNTVSWYQQALGQGPQFIFQYYREEENGRGNFPPRFSGLQFPNYSSELNVNALELDDSALYLCASSGDSSSGNTIYFGEGSWLTVV.

J is TRBJ2-3 and V is TRBV6-6, with D unresolved. The CDR3 runs 16 residues. The germline CDR1 and CDR2 sequences are MNHNY and SVGAGI (reference sequence). V was clipped by 0 bases and J by 4 bases, with 14 bases between them. The CDR3 is CASSYSERPPPDTQYF. In DNA, the CDR3 is TGTGCCAGCAGTTACTCGGAGCGTCCCCCCCCAGATACGCAGTATTTT.

This sequence joins TRBV25-1 and TRBJ1-3; no reliable D call. Trimming pared 5 bases from V and 1 base from J, leaving 9 bases between. Germline CDR1 is MGHDK and CDR2 is SYGVNS. The CDR3 length is 14 residues. CDR3 in amino acids: CASSPRNSGNTIYF. CDR3 nucleotide sequence: TGTGCCAGCAGTCCACGGAATTCTGGAAACACCATATATTTT.

The V gene is TRBV19, the J gene TRBJ1-2; no firm D call. CDR1 and CDR2 (germline): LNHDA, SQIVND (reference sequence). Trimming removed 5 bases from V and 6 bases from J, with 16 bases in between. CDR3 length: 14 residues. CDR3 in amino acids: CASSPHRDRDGYTF. The CDR3 nucleotides are TGTGCCAGTAGTCCACATCGGGATAGGGATGGCTACACCTTC.

The chain uses TRBV11-1 and TRBJ1-1; D is possibly TRBD1 (5 bases). CDR1 and CDR2 from the germline V gene are SGHAT and FQDESV (reference sequence). This CDR3 region has 13 residues. The ends were cut back, 5 bases at V and 7 bases at J, with 14 bases in the middle. In DNA, the CDR3 is TGTGCCAGCAGCCCATTGGTGGGGGTTGAAGCTTTCTTT. It specifies CASSPLVGVEAFF.

J is TRBJ1-2 and V is TRBV12-2. TRBV12-2 is a recognized pseudogene. This CDR3 region has 15 residues. CDR3 residues: CASRLAQYSNYGYTF. The CDR3 DNA reads as TGTGCAAGTCGCTTAGCTCAGTACTCTAACTATGGCTACACCTTC.

The CDR3 nucleotides are TGTGCCATCAGTGAGTCGATGGGGCTAGCGGGATACAATGAGCAGTTCTTC. Its translation: CAISESMGLAGYNEQFF. The chain is built from TRBV10-3 and TRBJ2-1; 9 nucleotides align to TRBD2. The CDR3 spans 17 residues. Per germline, CDR1 ENHRY and CDR2 SYGVKD. V dropped 0 bases and J dropped 4; count of bases not matched to a gene: 7.

The V and J genes are TRBV28 and TRBJ1-1; TRBD1 might be the D (6 bases). The CDR3 loop spans 14 amino acids. Trimming left V 1 base short and J 5 bases short, with 11 bases between. CDR1 and CDR2 (germline): MDHEN, SYDVKM. Here the CDR3 reads CASSLSQGRTEAFF. In DNA form, the CDR3 reads TGTGCCAGCAGTTTATCGCAGGGGCGAACTGAAGCTTTCTTT.

The CDR3: CASRPMWGAGEKLFF. CDR3 DNA: TGTGCCAGCAGACCAATGTGGGGGGCCGGTGAAAAACTGTTTTTT. V and J are TRBV27 and TRBJ1-4; a possible D gene is TRBD1 (6 bases). The CDR3 contains 15 residues. Trimming removed 6 bases at V and 7 bases at J, with 18 bases between. Germline CDR1 is MNHEY and CDR2 is SMNVEV (reference sequence).

V usage is TRBV5-1 and J usage is TRBJ2-4, with TRBD2 identical over 12 bases. Germline V gene data show CDR1 as SGHRS and CDR2 as YFSETQ. Unmatched junction bases numbered 10, after V lost 0 bases and J lost 6 bases. This CDR3 contains 18 residues. CDR3 amino acids: CASSLGASGRAGTNIQYF. CDR3 bases: TGCGCCAGCAGCTTGGGGGCTAGCGGGAGGGCCGGTACAAACATTCAGTACTTC.

The chain couples TRBV30 to TRBJ2-3; D is unclear. Trimming removed 0 bases from V and 4 bases from J, with 8 bases in between. CDR3 length: 13 residues. Germline loops: CDR1 GTSNPN, CDR2 SVGIG (reference sequence). The CDR3 spells CAWSVGLPDTQYF. CDR3 nucleotide sequence: TGTGCCTGGAGTGTAGGGTTACCAGATACGCAGTATTTT.

This clone has just one count. The gene calls are TRBV9 and TRBJ2-5; possible D gene TRBD1, 5 bases. The CDR3 has 15 amino acids. Trimming cost V 0 bases and J 2 bases, with 11 bases left between them. Germline lookup yields CDR1 SGDLS and CDR2 YYNGEE. Here the CDR3 reads CASSVGWGLQETQYF. CDR3 DNA sequence: TGTGCCAGCAGCGTAGGGTGGGGCCTGCAAGAGACCCAGTACTTC.

The chain has TRBV7-2 and TRBJ1-2; no definite D call. Germline-derived CDR1 and CDR2 are SGHTA and FQGNSA. The CDR3 spans 13 residues. Trimming took off 1 base at V and 5 bases at J, with 8 bases between the two ends. For the CDR3, the DNA is TGTGCCAGCAGCTTAGGTAGCCCTTATGGCTACACCTTC. Its protein product is CASSLGSPYGYTF. Variable domain in full (rest from reference TRBV7-2 and TRBJ1-2): GAGVSQSPSNKVTEKGKDVELRCDPISGHTALYWYRQSLGQGLEFLIYFQGNSAPDKSGLPSDRFSAERTGGSVSTLTIQRTQQEDSAVYLCASSLGSPYGYTFGSGTRLTVV.

The chain is built from TRBV7-3 and TRBJ2-3, with a possible D match to TRBD2 (5 bases). The V end lost 5 bases, the J end lost 5 bases, and 17 bases lay between the germline ends. Germline-derived CDR1 and CDR2 are SGHTA and FQGTGA. The CDR3 is 15 residues long. The CDR3 is CASSENSGRGDTQYF. The CDR3 region has the DNA TGTGCCAGCAGCGAAAATTCGGGTCGGGGAGATACGCAGTATTTT.

The rearrangement joins TRBV5-1 to TRBJ2-1; 9 bases are shared with TRBD2. Germline V gene lookup returns CDR1 SGHRS and CDR2 YFSETQ. This CDR3 is 17 amino acids long. Unmatched junction bases numbered 10, after V lost 2 bases and J lost 4 bases. CDR3 sequence: CASSFASGTGPYNEQFF. CDR3 DNA sequence: TGCGCCAGCAGCTTTGCTAGCGGGACCGGTCCTTACAATGAGCAGTTCTTC.

The V gene is TRBV18, the J gene TRBJ1-3; 7 bases are a match to TRBD1. From germline, CDR1 is KGHSH and CDR2 LQKENI. The CDR3 contains 15 residues. With V trimmed by 3 bases and J by 2 bases, 4 bases remained unmatched. CDR3 sequence (DNA): TGTGCCAGCTCACCTGACAGGGCCCCTGGAAACACCATATATTTT. It specifies CASSPDRAPGNTIYF.

The chain is built from TRBV30 and TRBJ2-5; possible D gene TRBD2, 6 bases. Germline V gene data show CDR1 as GTSNPN and CDR2 as SVGIG (reference sequence). Trimming took 4 bases from V and 6 from J, leaving 9 bases between them. This CDR3 comprises 11 residues. The CDR3 DNA follows: TGTGCCTGGATGGAGGGAAAGACCCAGTACTTC. This gives the protein CAWMEGKTQYF.

The chain uses TRBV27 and TRBJ1-4; 7 bases match TRBD1. Germline CDR1 is MNHEY and CDR2 is SMNVEV (reference sequence). V was pared by 6 bases and J by 7 bases, with 8 bases of the junction left unmatched. This CDR3 has 14 residues. The CDR3 loop reads CASRMTGSGEKLFF. The DNA for the CDR3 is TGTGCCAGCAGGATGACAGGGTCGGGTGAAAAACTGTTTTTT. The full variable domain, with the rest looked up from reference TRBV27 and TRBJ1-4, is EAQVTQNPRYLITVTGKKLTVTCSQNMNHEYMSWYRQDPGLGLRQIYYSMNVEVTDKGDVPEGYKVSRKEKRNFPLILESPSPNQTSLYFCASRMTGSGEKLFFGSGTQLSVL.

The chain has TRBV14 and TRBJ1-1; 12 bases map to TRBD1. The CDR3 sequence is 14 residues long. The ends lost 3 bases at V and 11 bases at J; junction bases unmatched: 7. Germline V gene sequence: CDR1 SGHDN, CDR2 FVKESK. The CDR3 is CASSQAGQGAQAFF. CDR3 DNA: TGTGCCAGCAGCCAGGCGGGACAGGGGGCGCAGGCTTTCTTT.

The chain couples TRBV4-2 to TRBJ2-1; TRBD2 agrees at 10 bases. This CDR3 spans 15 amino acids. With 1 base clipped from V and 7 bases from J, the junction kept 4 bases outside the gene matches. CDR1 is LGHNA and CDR2 is YNFKEQ in the germline V gene. As DNA, the CDR3 is TGTGCCAGCAGCCAAGGTAGCGGGGGGAGAAATGAGCAGTTCTTC. This encodes CASSQGSGGRNEQFF.

This clone occurred once. CDR3 protein: CASSGGSSYEQYF. DNA of the CDR3: TGTGCCAGTAGTGGGGGGAGCTCCTACGAGCAGTACTTC. The rearrangement uses TRBV19 and TRBJ2-7, with a possible D match to TRBD2 (6 bases). V was clipped by 5 bases and J by 0 bases, with 8 bases between them. This CDR3 has 13 amino acids. Germline CDR1 and CDR2: LNHDA and SQIVND (reference sequence).